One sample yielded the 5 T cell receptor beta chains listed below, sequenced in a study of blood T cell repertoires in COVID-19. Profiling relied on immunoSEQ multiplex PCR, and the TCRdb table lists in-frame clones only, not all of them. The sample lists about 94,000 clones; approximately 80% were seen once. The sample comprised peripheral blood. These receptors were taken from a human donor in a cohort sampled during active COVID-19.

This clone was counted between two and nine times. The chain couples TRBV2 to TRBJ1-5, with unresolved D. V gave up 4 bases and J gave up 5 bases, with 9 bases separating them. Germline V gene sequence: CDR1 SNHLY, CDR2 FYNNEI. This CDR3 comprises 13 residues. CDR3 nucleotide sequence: TGTGCCAGCAGTGGGGAGGGTCATCAGCCCCAGCATTTT. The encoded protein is CASSGEGHQPQHF.

CDR3 loop: CASSFGSINNEQFF. The CDR3 nucleotides are TGTGCCAGCAGCTTCGGTAGCATCAACAATGAGCAGTTCTTC. The chain has TRBV7-2 and TRBJ2-1; no reliable D call. Germline CDR1 is SGHTA and CDR2 is FQGNSA. CDR3 length equals 14 residues. Trimming removed 3 bases at V and 5 bases at J, with 11 bases between.

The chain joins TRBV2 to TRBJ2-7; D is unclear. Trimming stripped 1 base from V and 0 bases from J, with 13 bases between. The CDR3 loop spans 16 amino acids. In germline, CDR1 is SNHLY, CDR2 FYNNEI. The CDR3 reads CASSEGLFASSYEQYF. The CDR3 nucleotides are TGTGCCAGCAGTGAAGGTCTCTTTGCCAGCTCCTACGAGCAGTACTTC.

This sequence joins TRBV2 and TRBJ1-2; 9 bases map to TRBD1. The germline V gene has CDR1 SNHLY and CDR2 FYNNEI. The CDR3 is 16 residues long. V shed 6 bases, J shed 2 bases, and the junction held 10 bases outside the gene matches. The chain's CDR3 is CASSAKDRGGNYGYTF. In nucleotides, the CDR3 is TGTGCCAGCAGCGCCAAGGACAGGGGAGGGAACTATGGCTACACCTTC. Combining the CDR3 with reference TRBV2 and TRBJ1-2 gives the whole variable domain EPEVTQTPSHQVTQMGQEVILRCVPISNHLYFYWYRQILGQKVEFLVSFYNNEISEKSEIFDDQFSVERPDGSNFTLKIRSTKLEDSAMYFCASSAKDRGGNYGYTFGSGTRLTVV.

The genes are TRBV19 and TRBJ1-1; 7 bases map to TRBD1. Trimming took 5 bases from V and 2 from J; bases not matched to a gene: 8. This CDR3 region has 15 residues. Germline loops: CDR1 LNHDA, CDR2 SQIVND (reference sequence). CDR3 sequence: CASSPSTGSNTEAFF. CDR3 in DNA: TGTGCCAGTAGTCCTTCGACAGGGTCCAACACTGAAGCTTTCTTT. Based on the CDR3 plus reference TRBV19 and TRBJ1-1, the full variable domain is DGGITQSPKYLFRKEGQNVTLSCEQNLNHDAMYWYRQDPGQGLRLIYYSQIVNDFQKGDIAEGYSVSREKKESFPLTVTSAQKNPTAFYLCASSPSTGSNTEAFFGQGTRLTVV.